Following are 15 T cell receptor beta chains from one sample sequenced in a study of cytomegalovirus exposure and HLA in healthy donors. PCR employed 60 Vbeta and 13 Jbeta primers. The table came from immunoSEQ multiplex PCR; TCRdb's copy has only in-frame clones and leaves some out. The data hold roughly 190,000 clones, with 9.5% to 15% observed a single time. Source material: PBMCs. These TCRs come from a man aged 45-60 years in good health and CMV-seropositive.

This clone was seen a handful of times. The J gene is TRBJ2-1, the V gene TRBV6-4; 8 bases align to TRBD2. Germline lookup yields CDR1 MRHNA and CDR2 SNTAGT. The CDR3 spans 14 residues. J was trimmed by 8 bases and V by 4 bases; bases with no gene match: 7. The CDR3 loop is CASSVERGPHEQFF. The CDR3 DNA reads TGTGCCAGCAGTGTCGAGCGGGGGCCTCATGAGCAGTTCTTC.

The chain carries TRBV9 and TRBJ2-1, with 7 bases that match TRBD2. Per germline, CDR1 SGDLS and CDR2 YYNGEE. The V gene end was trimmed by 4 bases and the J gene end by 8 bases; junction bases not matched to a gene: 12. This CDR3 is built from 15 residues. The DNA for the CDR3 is TGTGCCAGCAGCCTAGGGGCTAGCGGCGGCTATGAGCAGTTCTTC. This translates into CASSLGASGGYEQFF.

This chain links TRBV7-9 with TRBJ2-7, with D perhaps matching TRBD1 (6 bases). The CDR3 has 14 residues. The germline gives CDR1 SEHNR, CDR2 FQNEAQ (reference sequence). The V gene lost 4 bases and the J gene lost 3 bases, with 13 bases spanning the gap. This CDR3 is CASSSRDNVYEQYV. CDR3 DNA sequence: TGTGCCAGCAGCTCCCGGGACAACGTCTACGAGCAGTACGTC.

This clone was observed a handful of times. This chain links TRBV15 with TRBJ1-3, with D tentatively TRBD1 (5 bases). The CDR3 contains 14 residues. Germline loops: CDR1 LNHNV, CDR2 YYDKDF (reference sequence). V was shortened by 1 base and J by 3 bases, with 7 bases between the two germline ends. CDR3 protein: CATSRGGVGNTIYF. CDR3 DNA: TGTGCCACCAGCAGAGGGGGGGTTGGAAACACCATATATTTT. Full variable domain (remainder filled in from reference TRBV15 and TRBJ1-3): DAMVIQNPRYQVTQFGKPVTLSCSQTLNHNVMYWYQQKSSQAPKLLFHYYDKDFNNEADTPDNFQSRRPNTSFCFLDIRSPGLGDTAMYLCATSRGGVGNTIYFGEGSWLTVV.

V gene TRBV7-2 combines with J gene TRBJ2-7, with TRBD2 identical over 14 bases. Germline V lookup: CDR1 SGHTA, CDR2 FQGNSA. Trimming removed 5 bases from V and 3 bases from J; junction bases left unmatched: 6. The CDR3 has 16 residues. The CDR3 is CASSLRTSGRSYEQYF. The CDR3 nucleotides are TGTGCCAGCAGCCTCCGGACTAGCGGGAGGAGCTACGAGCAGTACTTC.

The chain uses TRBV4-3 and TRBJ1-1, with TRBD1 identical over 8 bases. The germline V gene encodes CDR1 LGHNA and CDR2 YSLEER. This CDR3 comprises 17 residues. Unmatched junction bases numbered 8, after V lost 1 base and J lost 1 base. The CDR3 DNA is TGCGCCAGCAGCCAAGGGGGCTACGGGACAGGGAACACTGAAGCTTTCTTT. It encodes CASSQGGYGTGNTEAFF.

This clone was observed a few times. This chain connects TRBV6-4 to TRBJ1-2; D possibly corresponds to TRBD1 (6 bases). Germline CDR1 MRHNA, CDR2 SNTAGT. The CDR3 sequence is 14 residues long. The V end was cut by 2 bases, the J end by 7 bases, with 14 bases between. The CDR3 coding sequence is TGTGCCAGCAGTGACCAACAGGGATTTGGTGGCTACACCTTC. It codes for CASSDQQGFGGYTF.

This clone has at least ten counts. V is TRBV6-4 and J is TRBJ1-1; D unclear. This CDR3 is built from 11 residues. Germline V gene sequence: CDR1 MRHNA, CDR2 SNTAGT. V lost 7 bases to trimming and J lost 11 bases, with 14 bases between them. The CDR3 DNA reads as TGTGCCAGCAAAAATATAACGGGGGCTTTCTTT. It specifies CASKNITGAFF.

CDR3 sequence reads: CASSPLGGGAYEQYV. CDR3 nucleotides: TGTGCCAGCTCACCATTGGGCGGGGGAGCCTACGAGCAGTACGTC. This rearrangement joins TRBV18 to TRBJ2-7; 7 bases fit TRBD2. With V trimmed by 2 bases and J by 2 bases, 6 bases remained unmatched. The germline V gene encodes CDR1 KGHSH and CDR2 LQKENI. The length of the CDR3 is 15 residues.

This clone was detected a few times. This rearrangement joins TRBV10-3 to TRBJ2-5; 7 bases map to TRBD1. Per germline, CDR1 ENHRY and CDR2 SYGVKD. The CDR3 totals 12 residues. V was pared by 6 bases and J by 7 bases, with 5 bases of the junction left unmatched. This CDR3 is CAIRWDSGTQYF. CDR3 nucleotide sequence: TGTGCCATCAGATGGGACAGCGGGACCCAGTACTTC.

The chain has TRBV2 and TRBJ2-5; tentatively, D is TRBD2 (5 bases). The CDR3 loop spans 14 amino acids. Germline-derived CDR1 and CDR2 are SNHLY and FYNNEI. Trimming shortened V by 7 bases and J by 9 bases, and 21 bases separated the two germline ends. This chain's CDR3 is CASTMGSGTAAQYF. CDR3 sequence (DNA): TGTGCCAGCACCATGGGGTCGGGAACCGCGGCCCAGTACTTC.

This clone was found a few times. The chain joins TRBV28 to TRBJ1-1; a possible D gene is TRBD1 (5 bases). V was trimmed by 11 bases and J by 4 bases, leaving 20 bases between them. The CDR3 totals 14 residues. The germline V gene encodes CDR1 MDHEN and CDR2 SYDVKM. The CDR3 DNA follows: TGTGCCGGGGGGAAAGACGCAGCTAGCACTGAAGCTTTCTTT. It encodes CAGGKDAASTEAFF.

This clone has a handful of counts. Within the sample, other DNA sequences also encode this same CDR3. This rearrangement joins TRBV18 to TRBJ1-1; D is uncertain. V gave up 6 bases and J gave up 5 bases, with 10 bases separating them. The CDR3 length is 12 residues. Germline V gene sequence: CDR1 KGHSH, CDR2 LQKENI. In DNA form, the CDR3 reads TGTGCCAGCTCCCCCGGGGAGACTGAAGCTTTCTTT. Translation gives CASSPGETEAFF.

Here the CDR3 DNA reads TGTGCCAGCAGCTCCAGCGGGGGAAGCGTGAACGAGCAGTACGTC. It yields the protein CASSSSGGSVNEQYV. The genes are TRBV7-9 and TRBJ2-7; 8 nucleotides agree with TRBD2. CDR1 is SEHNR and CDR2 is FQNEAQ in the germline V gene (reference sequence). This CDR3 contains 15 residues. Losses at the gene ends were 4 bases for V and 5 bases for J; bases not matched to a gene: 10.

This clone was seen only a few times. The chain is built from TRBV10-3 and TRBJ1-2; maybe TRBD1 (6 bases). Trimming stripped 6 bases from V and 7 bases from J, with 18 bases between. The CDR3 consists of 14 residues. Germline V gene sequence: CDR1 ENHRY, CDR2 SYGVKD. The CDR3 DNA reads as TGTGCCATCAGATTACAGGGCCCTGATGGTGGCTACACCTTC. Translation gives CAIRLQGPDGGYTF.